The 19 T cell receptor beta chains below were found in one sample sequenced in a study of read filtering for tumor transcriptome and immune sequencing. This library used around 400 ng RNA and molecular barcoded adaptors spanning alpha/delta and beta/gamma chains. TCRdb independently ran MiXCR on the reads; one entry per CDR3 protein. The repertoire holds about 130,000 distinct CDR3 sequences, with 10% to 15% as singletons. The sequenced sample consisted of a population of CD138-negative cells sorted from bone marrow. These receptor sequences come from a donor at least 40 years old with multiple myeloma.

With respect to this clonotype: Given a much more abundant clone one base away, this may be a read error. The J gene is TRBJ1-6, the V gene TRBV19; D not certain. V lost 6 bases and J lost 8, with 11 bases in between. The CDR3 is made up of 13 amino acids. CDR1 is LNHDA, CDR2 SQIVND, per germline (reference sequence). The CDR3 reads CASSDREDSPLHF. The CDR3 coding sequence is TGTGCCAGTAGCGATCGCGAGGATTCACCCCTCCACTTT.

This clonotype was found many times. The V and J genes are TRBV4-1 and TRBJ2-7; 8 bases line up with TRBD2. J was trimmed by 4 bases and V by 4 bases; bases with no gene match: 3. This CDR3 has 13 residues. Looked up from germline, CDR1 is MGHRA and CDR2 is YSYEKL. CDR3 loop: CASSRPGGYEQYF. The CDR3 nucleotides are TGCGCCAGCAGCCGACCGGGGGGGTACGAGCAGTACTTC.

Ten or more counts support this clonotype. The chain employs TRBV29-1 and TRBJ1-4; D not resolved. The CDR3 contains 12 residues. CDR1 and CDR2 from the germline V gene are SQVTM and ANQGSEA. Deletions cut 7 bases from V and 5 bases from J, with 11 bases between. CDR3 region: CSARAQNEKLFF. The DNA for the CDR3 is TGCAGCGCCCGGGCCCAAAATGAAAAACTGTTTTTT.

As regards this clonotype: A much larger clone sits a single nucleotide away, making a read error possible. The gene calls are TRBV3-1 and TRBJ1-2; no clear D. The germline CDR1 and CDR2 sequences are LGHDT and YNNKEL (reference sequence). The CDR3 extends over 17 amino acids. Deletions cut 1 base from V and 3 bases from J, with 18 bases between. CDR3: CASSQASGVGKHYGYTF. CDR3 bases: TGTGCCAGCAGCCAAGCGTCTGGGGTTGGGAAGCACTATGGCTACACCTTC.

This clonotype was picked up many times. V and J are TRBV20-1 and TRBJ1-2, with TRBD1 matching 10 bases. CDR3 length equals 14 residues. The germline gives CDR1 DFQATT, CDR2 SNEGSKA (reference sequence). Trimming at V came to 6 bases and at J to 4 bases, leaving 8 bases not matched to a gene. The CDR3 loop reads CSATWDRGSYGYTF. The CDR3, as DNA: TGCAGTGCCACCTGGGACAGGGGCTCCTATGGCTACACCTTC.

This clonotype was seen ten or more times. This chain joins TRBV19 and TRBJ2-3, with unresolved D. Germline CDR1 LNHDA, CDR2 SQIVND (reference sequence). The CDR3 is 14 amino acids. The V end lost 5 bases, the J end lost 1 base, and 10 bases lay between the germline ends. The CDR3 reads CASSLGSRTDTQYF. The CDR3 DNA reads TGTGCCAGTAGTTTGGGGTCTCGCACAGATACGCAGTATTTT.

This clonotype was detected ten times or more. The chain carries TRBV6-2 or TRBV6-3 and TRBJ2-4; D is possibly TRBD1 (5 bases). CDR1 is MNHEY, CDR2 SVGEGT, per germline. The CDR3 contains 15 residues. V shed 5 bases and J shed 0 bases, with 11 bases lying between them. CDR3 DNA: TGTGCCAGCAGTAATCCACAGGTAGCCAAAAACATTCAGTACTTC. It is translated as CASSNPQVAKNIQYF.

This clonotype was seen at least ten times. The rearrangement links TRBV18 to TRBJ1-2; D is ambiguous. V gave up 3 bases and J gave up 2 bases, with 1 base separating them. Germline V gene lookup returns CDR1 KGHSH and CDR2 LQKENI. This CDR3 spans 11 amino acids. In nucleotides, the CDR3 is TGTGCCAGCTCACCGAACTATGGCTACACCTTC. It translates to CASSPNYGYTF.

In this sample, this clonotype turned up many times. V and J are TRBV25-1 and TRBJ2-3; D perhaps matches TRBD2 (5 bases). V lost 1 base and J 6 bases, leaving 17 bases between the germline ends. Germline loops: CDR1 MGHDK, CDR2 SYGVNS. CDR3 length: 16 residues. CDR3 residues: CASSESRLPLADTQYF. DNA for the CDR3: TGTGCCAGCAGTGAATCGAGACTCCCTTTAGCGGATACGCAGTATTTT.

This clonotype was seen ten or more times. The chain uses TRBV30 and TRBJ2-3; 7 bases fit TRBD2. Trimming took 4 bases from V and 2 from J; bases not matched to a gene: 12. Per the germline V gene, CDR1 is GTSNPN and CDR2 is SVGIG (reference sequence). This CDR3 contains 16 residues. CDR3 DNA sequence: TGTGCCTGGATTAAACCGGAGCTAGCGGCCACAGATACGCAGTATTTT. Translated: CAWIKPELAATDTQYF.

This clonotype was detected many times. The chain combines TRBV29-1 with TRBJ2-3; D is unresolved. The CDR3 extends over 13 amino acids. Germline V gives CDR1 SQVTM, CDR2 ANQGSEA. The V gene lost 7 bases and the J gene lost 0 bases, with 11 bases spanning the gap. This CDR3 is CSADTLSTDTQYF. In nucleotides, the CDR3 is TGCAGCGCTGACACACTTAGCACAGATACGCAGTATTTT.

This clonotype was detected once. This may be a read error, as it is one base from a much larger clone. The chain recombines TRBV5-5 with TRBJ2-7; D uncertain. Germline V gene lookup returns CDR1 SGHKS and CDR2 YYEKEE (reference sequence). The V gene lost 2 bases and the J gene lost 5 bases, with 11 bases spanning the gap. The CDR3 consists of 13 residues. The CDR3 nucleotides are TGTGCCAGCAGCTTAGCACCAGTCGACGAGCAGTACTTC. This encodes CASSLAPVDEQYF. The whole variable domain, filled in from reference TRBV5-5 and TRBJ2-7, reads DAGVTQSPTHLIKTRGQQVTLRCSPISGHKSVSWYQQVLGQGPQFIFQYYEKEERGRGNFPDRFSARQFPNYSSELNVNALLLGDSALYLCASSLAPVDEQYFGPGTRLTVT.

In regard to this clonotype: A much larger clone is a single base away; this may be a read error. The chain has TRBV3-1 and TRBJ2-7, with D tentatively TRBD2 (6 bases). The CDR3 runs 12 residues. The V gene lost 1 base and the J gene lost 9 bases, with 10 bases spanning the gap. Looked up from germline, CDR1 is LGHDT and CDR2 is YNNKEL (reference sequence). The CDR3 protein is CASSQGRGGQYF. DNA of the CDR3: TGTGCCAGCAGCCAAGGGAGGGGCGGGCAGTACTTC.

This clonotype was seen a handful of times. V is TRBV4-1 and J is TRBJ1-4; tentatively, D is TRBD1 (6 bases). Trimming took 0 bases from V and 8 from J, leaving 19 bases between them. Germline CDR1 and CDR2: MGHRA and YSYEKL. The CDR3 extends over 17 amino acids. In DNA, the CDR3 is TGCGCCAGCAGCCAAGATAGGGGGGGCAAGTCGGTGGAAAAACTGTTTTTT. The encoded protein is CASSQDRGGKSVEKLFF.

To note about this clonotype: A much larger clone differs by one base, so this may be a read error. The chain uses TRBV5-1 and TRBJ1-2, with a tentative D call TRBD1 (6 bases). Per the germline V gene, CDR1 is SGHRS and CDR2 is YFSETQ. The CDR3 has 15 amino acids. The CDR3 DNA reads TGCACCAGCAGCTTGGTGCCAGGGGAGTTCGATGGCTACACCTTC. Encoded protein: CTSSLVPGEFDGYTF.

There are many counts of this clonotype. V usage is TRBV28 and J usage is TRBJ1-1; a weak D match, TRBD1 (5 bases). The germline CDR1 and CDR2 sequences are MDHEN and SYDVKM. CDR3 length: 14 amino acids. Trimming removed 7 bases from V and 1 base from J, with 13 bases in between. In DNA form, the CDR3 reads TGTGCCAGCATTGACTCGGGGGGGAACACTGAAGCTTTCTTT. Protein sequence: CASIDSGGNTEAFF.

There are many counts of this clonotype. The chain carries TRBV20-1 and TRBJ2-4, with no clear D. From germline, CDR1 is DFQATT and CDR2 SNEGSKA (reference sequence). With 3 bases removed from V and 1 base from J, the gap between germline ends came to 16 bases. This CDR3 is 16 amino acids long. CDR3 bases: TGCAGTGCTAGCTATAGCCGCCCTGGGGCCAAAAACATTCAGTACTTC. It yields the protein CSASYSRPGAKNIQYF.

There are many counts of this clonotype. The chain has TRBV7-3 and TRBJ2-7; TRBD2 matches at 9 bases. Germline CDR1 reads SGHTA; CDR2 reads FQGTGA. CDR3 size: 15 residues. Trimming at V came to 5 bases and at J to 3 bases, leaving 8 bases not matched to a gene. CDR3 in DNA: TGTGCCAGCAGCACAAGCGGCGGGAGGGGCTACGAGCAGTACTTC. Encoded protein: CASSTSGGRGYEQYF. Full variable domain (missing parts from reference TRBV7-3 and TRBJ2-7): GAGVSQTPSNKVTEKGKYVELRCDPISGHTALYWYRQSLGQGPEFLIYFQGTGAADDSGLPNDRFFAVRPEGSVSTLKIQRTERGDSAVYLCASSTSGGRGYEQYFGPGTRLTVT.

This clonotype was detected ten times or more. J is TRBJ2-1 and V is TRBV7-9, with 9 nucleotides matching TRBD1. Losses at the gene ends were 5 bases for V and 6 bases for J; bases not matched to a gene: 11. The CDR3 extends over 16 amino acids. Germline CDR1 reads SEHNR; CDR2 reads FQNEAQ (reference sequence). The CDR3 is CASSRPGDRVGNEQFF. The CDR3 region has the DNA TGTGCCAGCAGCCGACCTGGGGACAGGGTCGGCAATGAGCAGTTCTTC.